Presented here are 10 T cell receptor beta chains from one specimen sequenced in a study of regulatory T cells. Points from the study as a whole: In CD3G-deficient patients, conventional CD4+ T cells were enriched for hydrophobic CDR3 residues at positions 6 and 7.

For these receptors, no antigen is known. Primers: 52 TRBV forward and 13 TRBJ reverse. The table came from immunoSEQ multiplex PCR; TCRdb's copy has only in-frame clones and leaves some out. This sample has roughly 32,000 clones; 75% to 90% occur once, and the top ten carry under 2.5%. The source material was conventional CD4+ T cells sorted from blood. Source of these receptors: a person between 18 and 35 years old with CD3G deficiency.

The chain carries TRBV6-6 and TRBJ2-3, with unresolved D. Per the germline V gene, CDR1 is MNHNY and CDR2 is SVGAGI (reference sequence). The CDR3 length is 15 residues. V gave up 4 bases and J gave up 2 bases, with 13 bases separating them. The CDR3 region is CASSSARELTDTQYF. As DNA, the CDR3 is TGTGCCAGCAGTTCGGCGAGAGAACTCACAGATACGCAGTATTTT.

V usage is TRBV5-1 and J usage is TRBJ2-7, with D unresolved. The CDR3 spans 14 residues. CDR1 SGHRS and CDR2 YFSETQ come from the germline V gene. V was trimmed by 5 bases and J by 0 bases, leaving 12 bases between them. In nucleotides, the CDR3 is TGCGCCAGCAGACCCGTCCCCGACTCCTACGAGCAGTACTTC. This translates into CASRPVPDSYEQYF.

The chain carries TRBV6-1 and TRBJ1-4; D unresolved. Trimming pared 3 bases from V and 0 bases from J, leaving 5 bases between. The CDR3 runs to 14 residues. Germline assignment: CDR1 MNHNS and CDR2 SASEGT. The CDR3 loop is CASSEGTTNEKLFF. CDR3 sequence (DNA): TGTGCCAGCAGTGAGGGGACAACTAATGAAAAACTGTTTTTT.

The CDR3 spells CASSLAGSGDTQYF. In DNA form, the CDR3 reads TGTGCCAGCAGCTTAGCCGGATCAGGAGATACGCAGTATTTT. The chain is built from TRBV7-9 and TRBJ2-3, with D unclear. Trimming left V 0 bases short and J 5 bases short, with 9 bases between. The CDR3 consists of 14 residues. Germline V CDR1 and CDR2: SEHNR, FQNEAQ (reference sequence).

This chain joins TRBV10-2 and TRBJ2-7; 12 bases align to TRBD2. This CDR3 has 14 residues. The germline V gene encodes CDR1 WSHSY and CDR2 SAAADI. The V segment lost 4 bases and the J segment 6 bases; nucleotides outside the gene matches: 4. The CDR3 protein is CASSATSGSGEQYF. CDR3 sequence (DNA): TGCGCCAGCAGTGCGACTAGCGGGAGTGGCGAGCAGTACTTC.

This clone was recorded only once. The CDR3 loop reads CASRDGFREQYF. The CDR3 DNA is TGTGCCAGCAGGGATGGGTTTCGCGAGCAGTACTTC. The chain couples TRBV6-1 to TRBJ2-7; D not certain. The V end was cut by 6 bases, the J end by 6 bases, with 12 bases between. Per the germline V gene, CDR1 is MNHNS and CDR2 is SASEGT. CDR3 length: 12 amino acids.

CDR3 in DNA: TGTGCCAGCAGTTCTCCGGACTACATCGGCTACACCTTC. Its translation is CASSSPDYIGYTF. The chain couples TRBV28 to TRBJ1-2; D unresolved. This CDR3 spans 13 amino acids. V was shortened by 4 bases and J by 8 bases, with 14 bases between the two germline ends. Germline V gives CDR1 MDHEN, CDR2 SYDVKM.

V usage is TRBV28 and J usage is TRBJ1-2; TRBD1 aligns across 8 bases. CDR3 length: 15 residues. V was pared by 5 bases and J by 3 bases, with 8 bases of the junction left unmatched. The germline gives CDR1 MDHEN, CDR2 SYDVKM. The CDR3 region has the DNA TGTGCCAGCAGTGCCCCACAGGGGGTCTACTATGGCTACACCTTC. It yields the protein CASSAPQGVYYGYTF.

This clone was seen just once. The chain has TRBV10-3 and TRBJ2-1; D is tentatively TRBD1 or TRBD2 (5 bases each). V lost 2 bases to trimming and J lost 13 bases, with 12 bases between them. The CDR3 runs 12 residues. Germline V CDR1 and CDR2: ENHRY, SYGVKD. As DNA, the CDR3 is TGTGCCATCAGTGAGGCTTGGGGGTTTCAGTTCTTC. Translating gives CAISEAWGFQFF.

The chain uses TRBV6-6 and TRBJ1-1; D is possibly TRBD1 (6 bases). V was pared by 6 bases and J by 7 bases, with 15 bases between. The CDR3 sequence is 13 residues long. Germline values: CDR1 MNHNY, CDR2 SVGAGI (reference sequence). The CDR3 sequence: CASSPGVTLEAFF. The CDR3 DNA follows: TGTGCCAGCAGCCCAGGGGTTACCCTTGAAGCTTTCTTT.